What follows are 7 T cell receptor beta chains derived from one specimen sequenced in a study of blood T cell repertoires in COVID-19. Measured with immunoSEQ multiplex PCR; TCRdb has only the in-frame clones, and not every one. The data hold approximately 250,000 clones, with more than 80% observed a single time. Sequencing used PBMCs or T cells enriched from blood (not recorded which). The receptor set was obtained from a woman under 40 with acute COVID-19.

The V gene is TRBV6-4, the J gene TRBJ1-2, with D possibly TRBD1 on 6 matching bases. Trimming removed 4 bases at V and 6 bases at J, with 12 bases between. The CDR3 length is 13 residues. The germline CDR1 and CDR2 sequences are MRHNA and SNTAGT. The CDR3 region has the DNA TGTGCCAGCAGTGGATCAGGGGTGGATGGCTACACCTTC. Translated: CASSGSGVDGYTF.

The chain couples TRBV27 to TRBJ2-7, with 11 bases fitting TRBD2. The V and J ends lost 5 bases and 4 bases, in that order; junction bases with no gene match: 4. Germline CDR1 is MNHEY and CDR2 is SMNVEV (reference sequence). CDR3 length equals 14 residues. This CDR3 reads CASSPSGRSYEQYF. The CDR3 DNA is TGTGCCAGCAGTCCTAGCGGGAGGTCGTACGAGCAGTACTTC.

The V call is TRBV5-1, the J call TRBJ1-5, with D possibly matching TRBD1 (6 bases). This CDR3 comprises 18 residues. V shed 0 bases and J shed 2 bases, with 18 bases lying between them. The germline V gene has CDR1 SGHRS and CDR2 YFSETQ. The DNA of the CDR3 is TGCGCCAGCAGCTTGGTCCCAGGGGATGGCCTGCGCAATCAGCCCCAGCATTTT. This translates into CASSLVPGDGLRNQPQHF.

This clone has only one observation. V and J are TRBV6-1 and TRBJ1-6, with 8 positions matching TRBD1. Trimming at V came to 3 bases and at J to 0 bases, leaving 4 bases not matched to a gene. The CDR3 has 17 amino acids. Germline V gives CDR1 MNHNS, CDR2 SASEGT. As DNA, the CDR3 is TGTGCCAGCAGTGACCTGACAGGGGTCTCCTATAATTCACCCCTCCACTTT. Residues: CASSDLTGVSYNSPLHF.

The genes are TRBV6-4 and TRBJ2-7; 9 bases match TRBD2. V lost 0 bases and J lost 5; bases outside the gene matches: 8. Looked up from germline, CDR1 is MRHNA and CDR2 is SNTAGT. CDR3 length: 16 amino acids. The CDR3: CASSDSGLAGAHEQYF. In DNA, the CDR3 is TGTGCCAGCAGTGACTCGGGTTTAGCGGGAGCCCACGAGCAGTACTTC.

CDR3 protein: CASSQGGGINEQFF. The CDR3 region has the DNA TGTGCCAGCAGCCAAGGAGGGGGCATCAATGAGCAGTTCTTC. The chain links TRBV3-1 (or the pseudogene TRBV3-2) to TRBJ2-1; 7 bases fit TRBD1. V dropped 1 base and J dropped 6; count of bases not matched to a gene: 3. CDR1 and CDR2 from the germline V gene are LGHDT and YNNKEL (reference sequence). The CDR3 is 14 residues long.

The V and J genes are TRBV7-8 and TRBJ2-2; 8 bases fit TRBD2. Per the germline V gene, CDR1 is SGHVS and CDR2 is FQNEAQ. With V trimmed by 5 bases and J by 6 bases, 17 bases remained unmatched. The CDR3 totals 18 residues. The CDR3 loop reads CASSLNPPSGSSAGELFF. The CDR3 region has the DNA TGTGCCAGCAGCCTCAACCCGCCGAGCGGGAGTAGTGCCGGGGAGCTGTTTTTT.